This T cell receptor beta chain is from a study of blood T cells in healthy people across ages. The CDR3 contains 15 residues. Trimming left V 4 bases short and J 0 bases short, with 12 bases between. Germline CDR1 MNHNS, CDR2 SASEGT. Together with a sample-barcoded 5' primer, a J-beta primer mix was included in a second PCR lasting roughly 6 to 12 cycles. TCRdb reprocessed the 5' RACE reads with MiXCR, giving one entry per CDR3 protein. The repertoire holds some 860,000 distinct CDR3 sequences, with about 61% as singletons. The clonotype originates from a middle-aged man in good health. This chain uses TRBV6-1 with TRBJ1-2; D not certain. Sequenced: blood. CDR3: CASSGTATANYGYTF. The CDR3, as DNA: TGTGCCAGCAGTGGAACAGCCACTGCTAACTATGGCTACACCTTC.